This T cell receptor (beta chain) was observed in a study of EBV T-cell therapy then PD-1 blockade in nasopharyngeal carcinoma (dated by TCRdb to the early 2020s). Genomic DNA was extracted from sorted cells using the Qiagen DNeasy Kit. Deep sequencing of the TCR beta chain was done on the immunoSEQ platform. The source study handled its data this way. The immunoSEQ Analyzer software was used to analyze the repertoire data. TCRdb took over this immuneACCESS table, retaining in-frame rearrangements with V and J assigned. Such tables are incomplete; in checked studies, under half of the missing clones stem from an unresolved V gene, and the remainder is unexplained. V and J calls plus clone size are reproduced from that table; the DNA served to infer D and trimming. The sample records about 20,000 clones, about 88% of which are singletons. Roughly a third of the sample is in the top ten clones. Taken with the paper, the label for time point translates to: 266 days after commencement of treatment, after nivolumab therapy. The sample's treatment or condition label, in plain terms: AdE1-LMPpoly-expanded autologous EBV-specific T-cell therapy followed by anti-PD-1 nivolumab.

At the junction V is shortened by 2 bases and J by 2 bases; bases outside the gene matches: 4. The CDR3 measures 15 amino acids from cysteine to phenylalanine. Only CDR3 DNA is held: 45 bases, read in frame from base 1. Looking up the germline V gene yields CDR1 SGDLS and CDR2 YYNGEE. As concerns this clone: Its antigen has not been determined. Base qualities are not at hand, and no much larger clone is one base apart.

The receptor was derived from a man aged 35-49 years with nasopharyngeal carcinoma. The chain was built from TRBV9 and TRBJ2-3, with 8 bases matching TRBD2. The sample in question was CD8+ T cells from blood, obtained at roughly day 250 from a patient whose treatment included autologous EBV-specific T cells and nivolumab. The CDR3 region: CASSVGGGSTDTQYF. The DNA sequence is given as TGTGCCAGCAGCGTTGGCGGGGGGTCCACAGATACGCAGTATTTT.